The 25 T cell receptor beta chains listed next were all sequenced from one sample in a study of blood T cell repertoires in COVID-19. The data were produced by immunoSEQ multiplex PCR, yet TCRdb's version contains in-frame clones alone and is incomplete. The sample has roughly 100,000 clones, 85% to 90% seen once. The sample taken for sequencing was peripheral blood. These receptors were collected from a man in his fifties or sixties with COVID-19, enrolled during active disease.

J is TRBJ1-1 and V is TRBV28; TRBD1 is a possible D gene (5 bases). This CDR3 region has 15 residues. Germline-derived CDR1 and CDR2 are MDHEN and SYDVKM. Trimming left V 4 bases short and J 0 bases short, with 12 bases between. CDR3 coding DNA: TGTGCCAGCAGTTACCCAGGGCGGATGAACACTGAAGCTTTCTTT. Amino acids: CASSYPGRMNTEAFF. The variable domain in full, completed from reference TRBV28 and TRBJ1-1, reads DVKVTQSSRYLVKRTGEKVFLECVQDMDHENMFWYRQDPGLGLRLIYFSYDVKMKEKGDIPEGYSVSREKKERFSLILESASTNQTSMYLCASSYPGRMNTEAFFGQGTRLTVV.

The genes are TRBV7-2 and TRBJ1-5; D uncertain. This CDR3 is built from 14 residues. V was trimmed by 0 bases and J by 2 bases, leaving 5 bases between them. Germline assignment: CDR1 SGHTA and CDR2 FQGNSA. Here the CDR3 reads CASSLAQGNQPQHF. The DNA for the CDR3 is TGTGCCAGCAGCTTAGCCCAGGGCAATCAGCCCCAGCATTTT.

The chain carries TRBV29-1 and TRBJ1-2, with 10 bases matching TRBD1. In germline, CDR1 is SQVTM, CDR2 ANQGSEA. V gave up 6 bases and J gave up 3 bases; unmatched junction bases: 7. The CDR3 extends over 14 amino acids. The CDR3 DNA reads as TGCAGCGTCGACGACAGGGGGCGTCACTATGGCTACACCTTC. Residues: CSVDDRGRHYGYTF. The whole variable domain, filled in from reference TRBV29-1 and TRBJ1-2, reads SAVISQKPSRDICQRGTSLTIQCQVDSQVTMMFWYRQQPGQSLTLIATANQGSEATYESGFVIDKFPISRPNLTFSTLTVSNMSPEDSSIYLCSVDDRGRHYGYTFGSGTRLTVV.

The rearrangement links TRBV29-1 to TRBJ1-1; TRBD1 matches 7 bases. Germline lookup yields CDR1 SQVTM and CDR2 ANQGSEA. V gave up 4 bases and J gave up 0 bases; unmatched junction bases: 2. The length of the CDR3 is 13 residues. CDR3 loop: CSVAGQMNTEAFF. The CDR3 nucleotides read TGCAGCGTTGCGGGACAGATGAACACTGAAGCTTTCTTT.

V and J are TRBV27 and TRBJ2-3, with TRBD2 identical over 10 bases. CDR1 MNHEY and CDR2 SMNVEV come from the germline V gene (reference sequence). Unmatched junction bases numbered 18, after V lost 6 bases and J lost 3 bases. The CDR3 is 19 amino acids. For the CDR3, the DNA is TGTGCCAGCAGGCACTCCCCCGGGACTAGCGTATTAAGGACAGATACGCAGTATTTT. Its translation is CASRHSPGTSVLRTDTQYF.

This clone has just one count. This sequence joins TRBV4-2 and TRBJ2-3, with D perhaps TRBD2 (5 bases). V was trimmed by 0 bases and J by 6 bases, leaving 13 bases between them. CDR3 length equals 15 residues. The V gene's germline CDR1 is LGHNA and CDR2 YNFKEQ. CDR3 coding DNA: TGTGCCAGCAGCCAAGAGCAACTAGGGCCTGATACGCAGTATTTT. Translation gives CASSQEQLGPDTQYF.

This chain joins TRBV6-5 and TRBJ2-7, with 9 bases identical to TRBD1. Germline CDR1 is MNHEY and CDR2 is SVGAGI. CDR3 length equals 11 residues. The V and J ends lost 6 bases and 6 bases, in that order; junction bases with no gene match: 0. The CDR3 nucleotides read TGTGCCAGCAGGGGACAGGGCGAGCAGTACTTC. Translation gives CASRGQGEQYF.

The rearrangement joins TRBV2 to TRBJ2-5; 11 bases are a match to TRBD2. The CDR3 extends over 18 amino acids. The V and J ends lost 5 bases and 4 bases, in that order; junction bases with no gene match: 15. Germline lookup yields CDR1 SNHLY and CDR2 FYNNEI. The CDR3 here is CASSHERASGGLGETQYF. CDR3 nucleotides: TGTGCCAGCAGTCATGAGAGGGCTAGCGGGGGGCTAGGAGAGACCCAGTACTTC. Full variable domain (rest looked up from reference TRBV2 and TRBJ2-5): EPEVTQTPSHQVTQMGQEVILRCVPISNHLYFYWYRQILGQKVEFLVSFYNNEISEKSEIFDDQFSVERPDGSNFTLKIRSTKLEDSAMYFCASSHERASGGLGETQYFGPGTRLLVL.

The J gene is TRBJ2-1, the V gene TRBV5-1; weak D call: TRBD2 (5 bases). V lost 0 bases and J 4 bases, leaving 11 bases between the germline ends. The germline CDR1 and CDR2 sequences are SGHRS and YFSETQ. This CDR3 contains 15 residues. The CDR3 protein is CASSLDPSLYNEQFF. DNA of the CDR3: TGCGCCAGCAGCTTGGATCCTAGCCTTTACAATGAGCAGTTCTTC.

With regard to this clone: This CDR3 is also generated by other DNA sequences in the sample. This sequence joins TRBV7-2 and TRBJ2-1, with 7 bases that match TRBD1. The germline CDR1 and CDR2 sequences are SGHTA and FQGNSA. There are 15 residues in the CDR3. J was trimmed by 4 bases and V by 1 base; bases with no gene match: 4. This CDR3 reads CASSLVGGGYNEQFF. CDR3 bases: TGTGCCAGCAGCTTAGTAGGGGGCGGTTACAATGAGCAGTTCTTC.

The rearrangement uses TRBV19 and TRBJ1-2; no clear D gene. Germline CDR1 LNHDA, CDR2 SQIVND (reference sequence). The CDR3 has 12 residues. The germline V and J ends were trimmed by 7 bases and 6 bases, with 12 bases remaining between them. CDR3 sequence: CASIGRVDGYTF. CDR3 nucleotides: TGTGCCAGTATTGGGCGGGTAGATGGCTACACCTTC.

This chain links TRBV10-3 with TRBJ1-2, with 9 bases matching TRBD1. V lost 2 bases to trimming and J lost 8 bases; unmatched junction nucleotides: 9. Germline values: CDR1 ENHRY, CDR2 SYGVKD. This CDR3 contains 15 residues. The CDR3 bases are TGTGCCATCAGTGAGATCCCGGGACAGGGAGGCGGCTACACCTTC. It is translated as CAISEIPGQGGGYTF.

This sequence joins TRBV9 and TRBJ2-2, with 11 bases aligning to TRBD1. The ends lost 3 bases at V and 4 bases at J; junction bases unmatched: 5. Looked up from germline, CDR1 is SGDLS and CDR2 is YYNGEE. The CDR3 runs to 16 residues. In DNA form, the CDR3 reads TGTGCCAGCAGCGCCTGGGACAGGGGGGCCACCGGGGAGCTGTTTTTT. It encodes CASSAWDRGATGELFF.

This chain's CDR3 is CASSLQVRTEAFF. CDR3 nucleotides: TGCGCCAGCAGCCTTCAGGTAAGGACTGAAGCTTTCTTT. The chain links TRBV5-1 to TRBJ1-1; D ambiguous. Trimming took off 4 bases at V and 5 bases at J, with 12 bases between the two ends. CDR1 is SGHRS and CDR2 is YFSETQ in the germline V gene. This CDR3 contains 13 residues.

The chain has TRBV3-1 (or the pseudogene TRBV3-2) and TRBJ1-2; no firm D call. This CDR3 is built from 12 residues. The V end lost 0 bases, the J end lost 3 bases, and 2 bases lay between the germline ends. The germline gives CDR1 LGHDT, CDR2 YNNKEL (reference sequence). This chain's CDR3 is CASSQDYYGYTF. CDR3 in DNA: TGTGCCAGCAGCCAAGACTACTATGGCTACACCTTC.

The rearrangement uses TRBV5-1 and TRBJ2-1; TRBD2 matches 13 bases. Losses at the gene ends were 3 bases for V and 3 bases for J; bases not matched to a gene: 15. Germline V lookup: CDR1 SGHRS, CDR2 YFSETQ. CDR3 length: 20 amino acids. DNA of the CDR3: TGCGCCAGCAGCTCCCTGACTAGCGGGGGGCATTCACCCCTCTACAATGAGCAGTTCTTC. It translates to CASSSLTSGGHSPLYNEQFF.

This sequence joins TRBV20-1 and TRBJ1-2; 7 nucleotides match TRBD1. The CDR3 loop spans 14 amino acids. Germline V gene data show CDR1 as DFQATT and CDR2 as SNEGSKA (reference sequence). V shed 3 bases and J 0 bases; nucleotides not matched to a gene: 4. The chain's CDR3 is CSASRGTANYGYTF. DNA of the CDR3: TGCAGTGCTAGTCGGGGGACAGCTAACTATGGCTACACCTTC.

This chain uses TRBV3-1 (or the pseudogene TRBV3-2) with TRBJ1-2; possible D gene TRBD1, 5 bases. V lost 4 bases to trimming and J lost 2 bases, with 11 bases between them. The CDR3 contains 14 residues. The germline V gene encodes CDR1 LGHDT and CDR2 YNNKEL (reference sequence). CDR3 sequence: CASSPTPGNYGYTF. The CDR3 bases are TGTGCCAGCAGCCCAACTCCAGGGAACTATGGCTACACCTTC.

The gene calls are TRBV5-1 and TRBJ1-3; no clear D. Trimming cost V 3 bases and J 2 bases, with 9 bases left between them. The germline gives CDR1 SGHRS, CDR2 YFSETQ. This CDR3 is 14 amino acids long. The CDR3 reads CASSSGSTGNTIYF. As DNA, the CDR3 is TGCGCCAGCAGCTCCGGGTCAACTGGAAACACCATATATTTT.

Written as DNA, the CDR3 is TGTGCCAGCAGCTTAGCTCCCGGGGGATTGAACGAGCAGTACTTC. Amino acids: CASSLAPGGLNEQYF. The chain employs TRBV7-3 and TRBJ2-7, with a tentative D call TRBD2 (6 bases). Germline V gene data show CDR1 as SGHTA and CDR2 as FQGTGA. This CDR3 contains 15 residues. Trimming removed 2 bases at V and 5 bases at J, with 16 bases between.

The V call is TRBV5-1, the J call TRBJ1-4; TRBD1 matches 7 bases. The trim removed 4 bases at V and 7 bases at J, leaving 10 bases unmatched. Looked up from germline, CDR1 is SGHRS and CDR2 is YFSETQ. The CDR3 runs 15 residues. The CDR3 nucleotides read TGCGCCAGCAGCCCCGGTGGGGCAGGGGGTGAAAAACTGTTTTTT. Its protein product is CASSPGGAGGEKLFF.

This clone appeared once. J is TRBJ2-7 and V is TRBV9; the match to TRBD2 covers 11 bases. CDR3 size: 15 residues. Germline V lookup: CDR1 SGDLS, CDR2 YYNGEE. The junction had 5 bases not matched to a gene; V was cut back by 4 bases and J by 2 bases. The CDR3 spells CASSLTSGGPYEQYF. The CDR3 nucleotides read TGTGCCAGCAGCCTTACTAGCGGGGGCCCCTACGAGCAGTACTTC.

This clone was seen once. The genes are TRBV25-1 and TRBJ2-7, with 8 bases identical to TRBD2. The CDR3 is 15 amino acids. Germline trimming cut 2 bases from V and 3 bases from J; bases unmatched to any gene: 6. Germline lookup yields CDR1 MGHDK and CDR2 SYGVNS. CDR3 sequence reads: CASSEARGGFYEQYF. The CDR3 region has the DNA TGTGCCAGCAGTGAAGCTCGCGGGGGGTTCTACGAGCAGTACTTC.

This clone was detected only a few times. The chain links TRBV4-1 to TRBJ1-1; tentative D call: TRBD1 (5 bases). Germline values: CDR1 MGHRA, CDR2 YSYEKL. This CDR3 has 16 amino acids. V lost 0 bases to trimming and J lost 1 base, with 12 bases between them. The CDR3 bases are TGCGCCAGCAGCCAAGATAGTCGGGGGACGAACACTGAAGCTTTCTTT. Its protein product is CASSQDSRGTNTEAFF.

The V and J genes are TRBV4-3 and TRBJ1-5; D is undetermined. The V gene's germline CDR1 is LGHNA and CDR2 YSLEER. The CDR3 contains 13 residues. Trimming took off 1 base at V and 7 bases at J, with 8 bases between the two ends. Here the CDR3 reads CASSQGAGQPQHF. For the CDR3, the DNA is TGCGCCAGCAGCCAAGGCGCGGGGCAGCCCCAGCATTTT.